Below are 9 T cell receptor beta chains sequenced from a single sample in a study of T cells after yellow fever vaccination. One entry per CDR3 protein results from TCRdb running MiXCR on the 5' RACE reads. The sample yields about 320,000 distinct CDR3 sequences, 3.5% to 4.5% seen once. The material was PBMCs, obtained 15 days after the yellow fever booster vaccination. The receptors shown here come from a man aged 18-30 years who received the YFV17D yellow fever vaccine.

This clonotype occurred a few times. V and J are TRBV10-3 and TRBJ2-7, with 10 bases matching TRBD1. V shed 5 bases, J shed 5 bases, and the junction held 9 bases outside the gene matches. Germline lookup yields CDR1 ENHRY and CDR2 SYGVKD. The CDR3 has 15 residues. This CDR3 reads CAISLGPGQGNEQYV. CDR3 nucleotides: TGTGCCATCAGTCTCGGCCCGGGACAGGGGAACGAGCAGTACGTC.

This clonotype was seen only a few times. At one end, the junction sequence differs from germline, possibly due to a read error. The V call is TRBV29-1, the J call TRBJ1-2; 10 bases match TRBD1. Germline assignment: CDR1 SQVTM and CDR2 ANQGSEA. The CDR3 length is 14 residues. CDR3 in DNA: TGCAGCGTCGAAGACAGGGGGCAGAACTATGGCTACACCTTC. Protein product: CSVEDRGQNYGYTF. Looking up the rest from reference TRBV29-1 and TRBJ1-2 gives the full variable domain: SAVISQKPSRDICQRGTSLTIQCQVDSQVTMMFWYRQQPGQSLTLIATANQGSEATYESGFVIDKFPISRPNLTFSTLTVSNMSPEDSSIYLCSVEDRGQNYGYTFGSGTRLTVV.

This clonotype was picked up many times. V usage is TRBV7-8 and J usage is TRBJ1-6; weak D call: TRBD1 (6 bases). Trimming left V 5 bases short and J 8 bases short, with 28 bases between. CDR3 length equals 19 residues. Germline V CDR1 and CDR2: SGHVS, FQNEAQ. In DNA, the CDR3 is TGTGCCAGCAGCACAAGACTCATTAGGACAGTCCGCGGCGATTCACCCCTCCACTTT. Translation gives CASSTRLIRTVRGDSPLHF.

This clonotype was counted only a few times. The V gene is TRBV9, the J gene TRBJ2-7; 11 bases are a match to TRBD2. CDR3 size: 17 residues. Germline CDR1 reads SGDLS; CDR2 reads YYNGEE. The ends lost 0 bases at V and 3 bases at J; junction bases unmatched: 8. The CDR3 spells CASSVGSGGAIFYEQYF. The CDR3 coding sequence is TGTGCCAGCAGCGTAGGTAGCGGGGGGGCCATCTTCTACGAGCAGTACTTC.

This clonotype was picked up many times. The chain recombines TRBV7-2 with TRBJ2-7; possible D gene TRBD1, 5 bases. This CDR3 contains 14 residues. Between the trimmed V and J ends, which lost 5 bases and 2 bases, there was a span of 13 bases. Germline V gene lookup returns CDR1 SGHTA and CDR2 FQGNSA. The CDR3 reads CASSIGATPYEQYF. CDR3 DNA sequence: TGTGCCAGCAGCATAGGGGCTACACCCTACGAGCAGTACTTC.

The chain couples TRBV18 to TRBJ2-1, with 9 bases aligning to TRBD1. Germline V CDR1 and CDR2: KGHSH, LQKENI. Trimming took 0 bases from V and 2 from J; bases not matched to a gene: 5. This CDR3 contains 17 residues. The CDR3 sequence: CASSPPGTGTPYNEQFF. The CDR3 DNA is TGTGCCAGCTCACCACCGGGGACAGGGACTCCCTACAATGAGCAGTTCTTC.

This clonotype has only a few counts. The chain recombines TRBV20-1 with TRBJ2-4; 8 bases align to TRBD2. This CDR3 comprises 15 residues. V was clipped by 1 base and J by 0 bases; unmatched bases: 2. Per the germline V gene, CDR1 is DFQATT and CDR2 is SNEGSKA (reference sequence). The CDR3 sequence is CSARVAGTAKNIQYF. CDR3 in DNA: TGCAGTGCTAGAGTAGCGGGGACAGCCAAAAACATTCAGTACTTC.

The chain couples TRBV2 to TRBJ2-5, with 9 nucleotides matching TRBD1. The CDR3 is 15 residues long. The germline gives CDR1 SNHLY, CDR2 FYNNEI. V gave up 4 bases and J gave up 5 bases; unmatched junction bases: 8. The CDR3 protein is CASSGGTGRGETQYF. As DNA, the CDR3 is TGTGCCAGCAGTGGGGGGACAGGGCGTGGCGAGACCCAGTACTTC.

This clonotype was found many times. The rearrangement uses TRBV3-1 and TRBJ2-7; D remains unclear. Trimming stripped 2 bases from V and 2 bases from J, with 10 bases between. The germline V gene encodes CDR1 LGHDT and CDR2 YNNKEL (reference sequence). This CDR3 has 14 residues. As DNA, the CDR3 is TGTGCCAGCAGCCAATCTGGGGTTCCCTACGAGCAGTACGTC. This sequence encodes CASSQSGVPYEQYV.